The 18 T cell receptor beta chains in this list originate from one sample, sequenced in a study of regulatory T cells in long-lasting Graves disease. Researchers made TCR beta libraries by using iRepertoire HTBI primers and running Arm-PCR on CDR3 regions. TCRdb reprocessed the multiplex PCR reads with MiXCR, giving one entry per CDR3 protein. The sample shows around 450,000 distinct CDR3 sequences, 20% to 25% of them seen only once. The time point here: persistent/refractory GD, antithyroid drugs over 5 years with positive TRAb. Isolated PBMC RNA provided the starting material for the TCR library. The specimen comprised peripheral blood mononuclear cells (PBMCs), sampled when the disease was refractory, from a patient treated with antithyroid drugs. Every receptor here comes from a female donor with Graves disease.

The sample holds many counts of this clonotype. As DNA, the CDR3 is TGCAGTGCAAAGGGACTAGCGGGAGTTCGTCCCTACGAGCAGTACTTC. This codes for CSAKGLAGVRPYEQYF. This chain uses TRBV20-1 with TRBJ2-7, with 14 bases fitting TRBD2. Germline trimming cut 6 bases from V and 2 bases from J; bases unmatched to any gene: 9. CDR1 DFQATT and CDR2 SNEGSKA come from the germline V gene (reference sequence). The length of the CDR3 is 16 residues.

This clonotype came up many times. The V gene is TRBV5-5, the J gene TRBJ1-1; the D is unclear. The CDR3 covers 12 residues. Trimming removed 3 bases from V and 8 bases from J, with 11 bases in between. Germline V gene sequence: CDR1 SGHKS, CDR2 YYEKEE (reference sequence). CDR3 nucleotide sequence: TGTGCCAGCAGCTACGCCCTAAGCGAAGCTTTCTTT. This sequence encodes CASSYALSEAFF.

The sample holds many counts of this clonotype. This chain joins TRBV12-3 or TRBV12-4 and TRBJ1-5; TRBD1 agrees at 10 bases. The CDR3 is 17 residues long. The trim removed 2 bases at V and 7 bases at J, leaving 11 bases unmatched. The CDR3 coding sequence is TGTGCCAGCAGTTTAACCCGGGGGACAGGGGTTCGCCAGCCCCAGCATTTT. Translation: CASSLTRGTGVRQPQHF.

This clonotype was seen at least ten times. The chain carries TRBV27 and TRBJ2-2; possibly TRBD2 for D (7 bases). CDR1 is MNHEY and CDR2 is SMNVEV in the germline V gene (reference sequence). V lost 4 bases and J 7 bases, leaving 16 bases between the germline ends. The CDR3 sequence is 15 residues long. CDR3 residues: CASSSEGGGSGELFF. The CDR3 DNA is TGTGCCAGCAGTTCCGAAGGGGGAGGGAGCGGGGAGCTGTTTTTT.

The chain joins TRBV4-3 to TRBJ2-7; TRBD2 matches 10 bases. The CDR3 spans 15 residues. The V and J ends lost 3 bases and 2 bases, in that order; junction bases with no gene match: 4. Germline CDR1 is LGHNA and CDR2 is YSLEER. This chain's CDR3 is CASSQISGGTYEQYF. The CDR3 region has the DNA TGCGCCAGCAGCCAGATTAGCGGGGGGACCTACGAGCAGTACTTC.

This clonotype occurred many times. The chain joins TRBV28 to TRBJ1-2; D unresolved. Germline V lookup: CDR1 MDHEN, CDR2 SYDVKM. This CDR3 contains 15 residues. V lost 5 bases, J lost 0 bases, and 13 bases lay in between. DNA for the CDR3: TGTGCCAGCAGTCCTTCGACACTCCCTAACTATGGCTACACCTTC. Protein product: CASSPSTLPNYGYTF.

This clonotype has just a few counts. The rearrangement links TRBV13 to TRBJ1-2; 7 nucleotides align to TRBD1. Germline CDR1 and CDR2: PRHDT and FYEKMQ (reference sequence). The CDR3 extends over 16 amino acids. V was clipped by 4 bases and J by 1 base; unmatched bases: 9. CDR3 sequence: CASSSKGGQINYGYTF. CDR3 nucleotides: TGTGCCAGCAGCTCGAAAGGGGGCCAGATTAACTATGGCTACACCTTC.

The chain joins TRBV9 to TRBJ2-1, with 12 nucleotides matching TRBD2. CDR1 is SGDLS, CDR2 YYNGEE, per germline. The CDR3 has 15 residues. V lost 4 bases and J lost 6; bases outside the gene matches: 5. The chain's CDR3 is CASSPRLAGVNEQFF. CDR3 nucleotides: TGTGCCAGCAGCCCCCGACTAGCGGGAGTCAATGAGCAGTTCTTC.

This chain connects TRBV7-2 to TRBJ2-3; D not certain. The CDR3 spans 14 residues. Germline V CDR1 and CDR2: SGHTA, FQGNSA. Between the trimmed V and J ends, which lost 4 bases and 1 base, there was a span of 9 bases. The CDR3 nucleotides are TGTGCCAGCAGCTCCTCTTTCGGCACAGATACGCAGTATTTT. This translates into CASSSSFGTDTQYF.

The rearrangement links TRBV19 to TRBJ2-2; D remains unclear. Germline assignment: CDR1 LNHDA and CDR2 SQIVND (reference sequence). Between the trimmed V and J ends, which lost 7 bases and 7 bases, there was a span of 16 bases. CDR3 length equals 14 residues. CDR3 nucleotide sequence: TGTGCCAGTACCTCCGAGGAAGTCGTCGGGGAGCTGTTTTTT. Its protein product is CASTSEEVVGELFF. The entire variable domain, with the rest obtained from reference TRBV19 and TRBJ2-2, is as follows: DGGITQSPKYLFRKEGQNVTLSCEQNLNHDAMYWYRQDPGQGLRLIYYSQIVNDFQKGDIAEGYSVSREKKESFPLTVTSAQKNPTAFYLCASTSEEVVGELFFGEGSRLTVL.

A few counts support this clonotype. This chain joins TRBV20-1 and TRBJ1-5; a possible D gene is TRBD1 (5 bases). CDR3 size: 14 residues. V was shortened by 4 bases and J by 6 bases, with 16 bases between the two germline ends. Germline values: CDR1 DFQATT, CDR2 SNEGSKA (reference sequence). This chain's CDR3 is CSAIPGQGGQPQHF. The CDR3 region has the DNA TGCAGTGCTATCCCAGGGCAGGGCGGTCAGCCCCAGCATTTT.

In this sample, this clonotype turned up many times. The chain's CDR3 is CASRTGVSYEQYF. The CDR3 DNA follows: TGTGCCAGCAGAACAGGGGTATCCTACGAGCAGTACTTC. The chain uses TRBV7-2 and TRBJ2-7, with 7 nucleotides matching TRBD1. Per the germline V gene, CDR1 is SGHTA and CDR2 is FQGNSA. The CDR3 is 13 residues long. After removal of 6 bases from V and 1 base from J, the junction contained 3 bases not matched to a gene. Based on the CDR3 plus reference TRBV7-2 and TRBJ2-7, the full variable domain is GAGVSQSPSNKVTEKGKDVELRCDPISGHTALYWYRQSLGQGLEFLIYFQGNSAPDKSGLPSDRFSAERTGGSVSTLTIQRTQQEDSAVYLCASRTGVSYEQYFGPGTRLTVT.

This clonotype has only a few counts. This sequence joins TRBV13 and TRBJ2-7; TRBD2 matches at 8 bases. The trim removed 5 bases at V and 3 bases at J, leaving 9 bases unmatched. The CDR3 runs 15 residues. Per the germline V gene, CDR1 is PRHDT and CDR2 is FYEKMQ (reference sequence). CDR3 amino acids: CASSPSGRGDYEQYF. The CDR3 region has the DNA TGTGCCAGCAGCCCGAGCGGGAGAGGGGACTACGAGCAGTACTTC.

This clonotype turned up a few times. This chain connects TRBV7-6 to TRBJ1-1; 7 bases fit TRBD1. Germline V lookup: CDR1 SGHVS, CDR2 FNYEAQ. The ends lost 4 bases at V and 3 bases at J; junction bases unmatched: 8. The CDR3 is made up of 15 amino acids. CDR3 sequence reads: CASSSQQGWDTEAFF. The CDR3 DNA reads TGTGCCAGCAGCTCTCAACAGGGGTGGGACACTGAAGCTTTCTTT.

This clonotype was observed a single time. This chain joins TRBV29-1 and TRBJ2-7; D unclear. The CDR3 has 12 residues. V was shortened by 4 bases and J by 6 bases, with 13 bases between the two germline ends. Germline V gene sequence: CDR1 SQVTM, CDR2 ANQGSEA. DNA of the CDR3: TGCAGCGTTGGTAGGGATCCGGGCGAGCAGTACTTC. Translated, it gives CSVGRDPGEQYF.

Comments on this clonotype: The final CDR3 position lacks the conserved phenylalanine or tryptophan, pointing to a likely read error. The rearrangement links TRBV28 to TRBJ2-5, with D tentatively TRBD1 or TRBD2 (5 bases each). Trimming removed 8 bases from V and 0 bases from J, with 16 bases in between. Germline CDR1 MDHEN, CDR2 SYDVKM. This CDR3 spans 15 amino acids. In nucleotides, the CDR3 is TGTGCCAGCCGGGGCCTGACAGCGTACCAAGAGACCCAGTACTCC. Protein sequence: CASRGLTAYQETQYS.

This clonotype showed up many times. The CDR3 does not close with the conserved phenylalanine or tryptophan, likely indicating a read error. V gene TRBV28 combines with J gene TRBJ2-7, with 10 bases identical to TRBD1. Per germline, CDR1 MDHEN and CDR2 SYDVKM. CDR3 size: 14 residues. After removal of 6 bases from V and 2 bases from J, the junction contained 4 bases not matched to a gene. CDR3 sequence reads: CASSAGTGAYEQYS. In DNA, the CDR3 is TGTGCCAGCAGCGCGGGGACAGGGGCCTACGAGCAGTACTCC.

This clonotype was counted a few times. The V gene is TRBV28, the J gene TRBJ1-1; maybe TRBD1 (5 bases). The CDR3 has 13 amino acids. Germline V CDR1 and CDR2: MDHEN, SYDVKM. With 8 bases removed from V and 3 bases from J, the gap between germline ends came to 13 bases. The CDR3 loop reads CASGWGSHTEAFF. In DNA, the CDR3 is TGTGCCAGCGGTTGGGGCTCGCACACTGAAGCTTTCTTT.